A single sample gave rise to the 24 T cell receptor beta chains below, sequenced in a study of T cell responses to AZD1222 COVID-19 vaccine. The assay was immunoSEQ multiplex PCR, and TCRdb's table has in-frame clones only and misses some. This sample has 120,000 to 150,000 clones, with roughly 90% found just once. The sequencing here drew on peripheral blood, taken on day 0 of AZD1222 vaccination. The receptor source for this set is an adult in good health.

Details on this clone: Other DNA sequences in this specimen translate into the identical CDR3. V and J are TRBV27 and TRBJ1-1; D is ambiguous. The CDR3 runs to 13 residues. Germline V lookup: CDR1 MNHEY, CDR2 SMNVEV (reference sequence). V lost 0 bases and J lost 1, with 3 bases in between. The CDR3 region has the DNA TGTGCCAGCAGTTTATCACGGAACACTGAAGCTTTCTTT. Its protein is CASSLSRNTEAFF.

In DNA, the CDR3 is TGCGCCAGCAGCCTAACCTGGGGTCAAGCCAAAAACATTCAGTACTTC. This codes for CASSLTWGQAKNIQYF. V usage is TRBV4-3 and J usage is TRBJ2-4; no reliable D call. Trimming took off 4 bases at V and 0 bases at J, with 13 bases between the two ends. In germline, CDR1 is LGHNA, CDR2 YSLEER. The CDR3 is made up of 16 amino acids.

The J gene is TRBJ2-1, the V gene TRBV19; 11 bases match TRBD2. Looked up from germline, CDR1 is LNHDA and CDR2 is SQIVND (reference sequence). The ends lost 4 bases at V and 4 bases at J; junction bases unmatched: 3. CDR3 size: 15 residues. The CDR3 loop is CASSTLAGDYNEQFF. For the CDR3, the DNA is TGTGCCAGTAGTACACTAGCGGGAGATTACAATGAGCAGTTCTTC.

The chain recombines TRBV5-4 with TRBJ2-6; 9 nucleotides line up with TRBD1. Germline V gene data show CDR1 as SGHNT and CDR2 as YYREEE (reference sequence). The CDR3 is 14 amino acids. The ends lost 4 bases at V and 11 bases at J; junction bases unmatched: 7. The CDR3 nucleotides are TGTGCCAGCAGCCCGACAGGGGGAGGCTACGTCCTGACTTTC. Amino acid sequence: CASSPTGGGYVLTF.

V and J are TRBV28 and TRBJ2-5, with D maybe TRBD1 (7 bases). The CDR3 is 18 amino acids. CDR1 is MDHEN, CDR2 SYDVKM, per germline. Between the trimmed V and J ends, which lost 5 bases and 3 bases, there was a span of 25 bases. Here the CDR3 reads CASSRGTGEPLAEETQYF. The CDR3 DNA reads as TGTGCCAGCAGTAGGGGAACAGGGGAACCATTAGCGGAAGAGACCCAGTACTTC.

The chain employs TRBV5-5 and TRBJ2-3, with D possibly TRBD2 on 7 matching bases. The CDR3 extends over 15 amino acids. Trimming stripped 5 bases from V and 3 bases from J, with 16 bases between. CDR1 and CDR2 from the germline V gene are SGHKS and YYEKEE (reference sequence). DNA for the CDR3: TGTGCCAGCAGTTTCAGGGGAGGGAAGACAGATACGCAGTATTTT. Its translation is CASSFRGGKTDTQYF.

This sequence joins TRBV28 and TRBJ2-1, with a weak D call TRBD2 (8 bases). CDR3 length: 14 residues. The germline V gene has CDR1 MDHEN and CDR2 SYDVKM. V was pared by 10 bases and J by 9 bases, with 22 bases between. CDR3 bases: TGTGCCACCAGGGGGAGCGGGAGCCTTCTTGAGCAGTTCTTC. It yields the protein CATRGSGSLLEQFF.

The CDR3 protein is CSASAILLGTDTQYF. The CDR3 DNA reads as TGCAGTGCTAGTGCAATCCTCCTGGGGACAGATACGCAGTATTTT. This sequence joins TRBV20-1 and TRBJ2-3; D gene ambiguous. The germline V and J ends were trimmed by 3 bases and 3 bases, with 16 bases remaining between them. CDR1 DFQATT and CDR2 SNEGSKA come from the germline V gene (reference sequence). The length of the CDR3 is 15 residues.

The V and J genes are TRBV4-3 and TRBJ1-1; D perhaps matches TRBD1 (6 bases). Germline V CDR1 and CDR2: LGHNA, YSLEER. V was trimmed by 6 bases and J by 4 bases, leaving 12 bases between them. The CDR3 is 13 amino acids. The CDR3 is CASSTGRGTEAFF. The CDR3 bases are TGCGCCAGCAGTACAGGGAGGGGCACTGAAGCTTTCTTT.

The chain couples TRBV6-5 to TRBJ1-6, with D possibly matching TRBD1 (6 bases). The germline V and J ends were trimmed by 6 bases and 1 base, with 10 bases remaining between them. This CDR3 region has 15 residues. Germline CDR1 and CDR2: MNHEY and SVGAGI. This CDR3 reads CASSDRLSYNSPLHF. The CDR3 nucleotides are TGTGCCAGCAGCGACAGGTTATCCTATAATTCACCCCTCCACTTT.

This clone is a singleton in its sample. CDR3 nucleotides: TGTGCCAGTAAAATGGAAGGGGCCTCAACTAATGAAAAACTGTTTTTT. Protein sequence: CASKMEGASTNEKLFF. The chain links TRBV19 to TRBJ1-4, with D perhaps TRBD1 (5 bases). V lost 7 bases and J 0 bases, leaving 15 bases between the germline ends. CDR3 size: 16 residues. Germline values: CDR1 LNHDA, CDR2 SQIVND (reference sequence).

The chain links TRBV19 to TRBJ1-2, with 7 bases that match TRBD1. J lost 4 bases, V lost 6 bases, and 2 bases had no gene match. Germline values: CDR1 LNHDA, CDR2 SQIVND (reference sequence). The CDR3 loop spans 12 amino acids. The chain's CDR3 is CASRTGTYGYTF. CDR3 nucleotide sequence: TGTGCCAGTAGGACAGGGACCTATGGCTACACCTTC.

The rearrangement joins TRBV7-9 to TRBJ2-7, with 11 positions matching TRBD1. CDR1 and CDR2 from the germline V gene are SEHNR and FQNEAQ (reference sequence). The CDR3 extends over 15 amino acids. The V and J ends lost 4 bases and 1 base, in that order; junction bases with no gene match: 3. The CDR3 DNA reads as TGTGCCAGCAGCTCGGACAGGGGGCTATCCTACGAGCAGTACTTC. Protein product: CASSSDRGLSYEQYF.

This chain uses TRBV4-1 with TRBJ2-5; TRBD2 might be the D (5 bases). The germline gives CDR1 MGHRA, CDR2 YSYEKL. The CDR3 has 16 residues. Trimming removed 5 bases from V and 2 bases from J, with 18 bases in between. The CDR3 here is CASSEGSIGVQETQYF. The DNA of the CDR3 is TGCGCCAGCAGCGAAGGGTCGATCGGGGTTCAAGAGACCCAGTACTTC.

In DNA form, the CDR3 reads TGTGCCAGCAGTTACTCGGAGGGGGCTTGGGCTGAAGCTTTCTTT. This encodes CASSYSEGAWAEAFF. The chain is built from TRBV6-5 and TRBJ1-1, with 7 nucleotides matching TRBD1. The CDR3 contains 15 residues. Trimming cost V 0 bases and J 6 bases; bases outside gene matches: 7. Germline values: CDR1 MNHEY, CDR2 SVGAGI.

This sequence joins TRBV4-3 and TRBJ1-2; D might be TRBD1 (5 bases). The germline V gene has CDR1 LGHNA and CDR2 YSLEER. V was shortened by 1 base and J by 2 bases, with 11 bases between the two germline ends. The CDR3 has 15 amino acids. The CDR3 region is CASSQVWSGNYGYTF. CDR3 DNA sequence: TGCGCCAGCAGCCAAGTGTGGTCAGGGAACTATGGCTACACCTTC.

The rearrangement joins TRBV6-2 or TRBV6-3 to TRBJ2-2; D remains unclear. The germline V and J ends were trimmed by 2 bases and 1 base, with 2 bases remaining between them. Germline V gene lookup returns CDR1 MNHEY and CDR2 SVGEGT. The CDR3 sequence is 13 residues long. The CDR3 loop reads CASSYMNTGELFF. The CDR3 bases are TGTGCCAGCAGTTACATGAACACCGGGGAGCTGTTTTTT.

The chain carries TRBV19 and TRBJ1-3; possible D gene TRBD1, 6 bases. The V end was cut by 3 bases, the J end by 4 bases, with 16 bases between. CDR3 length equals 16 residues. In germline, CDR1 is LNHDA, CDR2 SQIVND (reference sequence). The CDR3 here is CASSIVSGAMGNTIYF. The CDR3 coding sequence is TGTGCCAGTAGTATCGTTTCGGGGGCGATGGGAAACACCATATATTTT.

The gene calls are TRBV6-6 and TRBJ1-5; tentative D call: TRBD1 (5 bases). The CDR3 consists of 15 residues. The germline gives CDR1 MNHNY, CDR2 SVGAGI (reference sequence). The ends were cut back, 5 bases at V and 7 bases at J, with 18 bases in the middle. CDR3: CASSHGGNGEQPQHF. CDR3 DNA sequence: TGTGCCAGCAGTCACGGGGGAAACGGAGAACAGCCCCAGCATTTT.

This clone was counted ten times or more. The chain uses TRBV6-6 and TRBJ2-5; TRBD1 matches 7 bases. This CDR3 has 13 residues. Looked up from germline, CDR1 is MNHNY and CDR2 is SVGAGI (reference sequence). V lost 5 bases, J lost 2 bases, and 2 bases stayed unmatched. The CDR3 sequence is CASSQGQQETQYF. The CDR3 DNA follows: TGTGCCAGCAGTCAGGGACAGCAAGAGACCCAGTACTTC.

In nucleotides, the CDR3 is TGTGCCAGCAGCTACGGACTGGCCAACTACGAGCAGTACTTC. The encoded protein is CASSYGLANYEQYF. This chain connects TRBV7-8 to TRBJ2-7; D might be TRBD2 (5 bases). Germline loops: CDR1 SGHVS, CDR2 FQNEAQ. CDR3 length equals 14 residues. The V gene lost 4 bases and the J gene lost 3 bases, with 13 bases spanning the gap.

The chain couples TRBV19 to TRBJ2-3; 8 bases are shared with TRBD1. The CDR3 spans 14 residues. Germline CDR1 reads LNHDA; CDR2 reads SQIVND (reference sequence). Trimming cost V 6 bases and J 1 base; bases outside gene matches: 3. The CDR3 loop reads CASRPGQGTDTQYF. DNA of the CDR3: TGTGCCAGTAGGCCGGGACAGGGCACAGATACGCAGTATTTT.

The chain combines TRBV6-4 with TRBJ1-5; tentatively, D is TRBD1 (5 bases). Trimming took 7 bases from V and 5 from J, leaving 15 bases between them. This CDR3 is built from 14 residues. The germline V gene has CDR1 MRHNA and CDR2 SNTAGT. Written as DNA, the CDR3 is TGTGCCAGCAACCGACAGATCGAGGATCAGCCCCAGCATTTT. It specifies CASNRQIEDQPQHF.

The chain employs TRBV7-3 and TRBJ2-1; 7 nucleotides match TRBD1. The J segment lost 6 bases and the V segment lost 5 bases, leaving 4 bases of the junction unmatched. The CDR3 has 13 amino acids. Germline-derived CDR1 and CDR2 are SGHTA and FQGTGA. Here the CDR3 reads CASSATGSNEQFF. CDR3 coding DNA: TGTGCCAGCAGCGCGACAGGGAGCAATGAGCAGTTCTTC.